A single sample gave rise to the 18 T cell receptor beta chains below, sequenced in a study of beta chain features in type 1 diabetes. Expressed TCRB transcripts got sequenced, as all isolated RNA was reverse transcribed. Profiling relied on immunoSEQ multiplex PCR, and the TCRdb table lists in-frame clones only, not all of them. The table lists about 150,000 clones, 11% of them singletons, with roughly 2% in the top ten. The sample was central memory CD4+ T cells from blood. These receptors were obtained from a man between 18 and 29 years old in good health.

This clone has only a few counts. The rearrangement links TRBV5-1 to TRBJ2-5; weak D call: TRBD1 (6 bases). Germline V CDR1 and CDR2: SGHRS, YFSETQ. The CDR3 covers 15 residues. V dropped 3 bases and J dropped 1 base, with 13 bases sitting between them. In DNA, the CDR3 is TGCGCCAGCAGCTCTCCCCGACAGGCCCAAGAGACCCAGTACTTC. It is translated as CASSSPRQAQETQYF.

The chain is built from TRBV2 and TRBJ2-5; 7 nucleotides align to TRBD2. Per germline, CDR1 SNHLY and CDR2 FYNNEI. The CDR3 runs to 13 residues. V gave up 7 bases and J gave up 4 bases; unmatched junction bases: 6. This chain's CDR3 is CASKTTSAETQYF. The CDR3 coding sequence is TGTGCCAGCAAAACCACTAGCGCAGAGACCCAGTACTTC. Using reference TRBV2 and TRBJ2-5 for the parts outside the CDR3, the full variable domain is EPEVTQTPSHQVTQMGQEVILRCVPISNHLYFYWYRQILGQKVEFLVSFYNNEISEKSEIFDDQFSVERPDGSNFTLKIRSTKLEDSAMYFCASKTTSAETQYFGPGTRLLVL.

This clone was counted only a few times. The rearrangement links TRBV20-1 to TRBJ2-1; 9 bases map to TRBD2. The length of the CDR3 is 11 residues. V was clipped by 4 bases and J by 12 bases; unmatched bases: 4. From germline, CDR1 is DFQATT and CDR2 SNEGSKA (reference sequence). Here the CDR3 reads CSAIAGAGQFF. Here the CDR3 DNA reads TGCAGTGCTATAGCGGGAGCGGGGCAGTTCTTC.

This clone has a handful of counts. The chain recombines TRBV18 with TRBJ2-1; the match to TRBD1 covers 7 bases. CDR3 length equals 15 residues. Germline V CDR1 and CDR2: KGHSH, LQKENI. With 3 bases clipped from V and 8 bases from J, the junction kept 10 bases outside the gene matches. Here the CDR3 DNA reads TGTGCCAGCTCACCTTACGGGACAGTAGAAGATGAGCAGTTCTTC. This gives the protein CASSPYGTVEDEQFF.

V and J are TRBV5-4 and TRBJ2-6; 7 nucleotides match TRBD1. The CDR3 spans 16 residues. J lost 7 bases, V lost 0 bases, and 7 bases had no gene match. Germline-derived CDR1 and CDR2 are SGHNT and YYREEE (reference sequence). CDR3 sequence reads: CASSLGQGLTANVLTF. The CDR3 coding sequence is TGTGCCAGCAGCTTGGGACAGGGTTTGACAGCCAACGTCCTGACTTTC. Looking up the rest from reference TRBV5-4 and TRBJ2-6 gives the full variable domain: ETGVTQSPTHLIKTRGQQVTLRCSSQSGHNTVSWYQQALGQGPQFIFQYYREEENGRGNFPPRFSGLQFPNYSSELNVNALELDDSALYLCASSLGQGLTANVLTFGAGSRLTVL.

The chain carries TRBV5-1 and TRBJ2-3, with D hard to call. This CDR3 has 14 amino acids. V was trimmed by 1 base and J by 8 bases, leaving 14 bases between them. Germline values: CDR1 SGHRS, CDR2 YFSETQ. CDR3 bases: TGCGCCAGCAGCTTGCTACTCCCCGAGAGTACGCAGTATTTT. It specifies CASSLLLPESTQYF.

This rearrangement joins TRBV4-3 to TRBJ2-5, with unresolved D. CDR1 is LGHNA and CDR2 is YSLEER in the germline V gene. V was pared by 4 bases and J by 4 bases, with 10 bases between. CDR3 length: 13 residues. The CDR3 loop is CASSPLPGETQYF. CDR3 DNA sequence: TGCGCCAGCAGCCCCCTCCCGGGAGAGACCCAGTACTTC.

Regarding this clone: Being one base from a much bigger clone, this may be a read error. The chain couples TRBV7-3 to TRBJ2-2, with 8 nucleotides matching TRBD2. The CDR3 extends over 17 amino acids. Germline CDR1 is SGHTA and CDR2 is FQGTGA. With 4 bases clipped from V and 6 bases from J, the junction kept 13 bases outside the gene matches. DNA of the CDR3: TGTGCCAGCAGCTCCTACCGGACAGCGGGGGCGGCCGGGGAGCTGTTTTTT. Translated: CASSSYRTAGAAGELFF. The full variable domain, rest sourced from reference TRBV7-3 and TRBJ2-2, is GAGVSQTPSNKVTEKGKYVELRCDPISGHTALYWYRQSLGQGPEFLIYFQGTGAADDSGLPNDRFFAVRPEGSVSTLKIQRTERGDSAVYLCASSSYRTAGAAGELFFGEGSRLTVL.

Comments on this clone: This clone may be a read error of a much larger clone one base away. The gene calls are TRBV5-1 and TRBJ2-6; a possible D gene is TRBD2 (6 bases). The CDR3 length is 17 residues. CDR1 and CDR2 (germline): SGHRS, YFSETQ. Written as DNA, the CDR3 is TGCGCCAGCAGCTTGAACGGAGAGGGGACTGGGACCAACGTCCTGACTTTC. It yields the protein CASSLNGEGTGTNVLTF.

In this sample, this clone turned up a few times. The rearrangement uses TRBV7-9 and TRBJ1-2, with D possibly being TRBD1 (5 bases). CDR1 and CDR2 from the germline V gene are SEHNR and FQNEAQ (reference sequence). V was clipped by 0 bases and J by 9 bases, with 11 bases between them. The CDR3 contains 13 residues. As DNA, the CDR3 is TGTGCCAGCAGCTTAGCGGAAGGACACCGCTACACCTTC. This gives the protein CASSLAEGHRYTF.

This rearrangement joins TRBV2 to TRBJ2-3; TRBD2 agrees at 11 bases. This CDR3 has 16 residues. Germline-derived CDR1 and CDR2 are SNHLY and FYNNEI. Trimming removed 7 bases from V and 5 bases from J; junction bases left unmatched: 11. The CDR3 DNA sequence: TGTGCCAGCACCCCCACCCTAGCGGGAGGAAAAGATACGCAGTATTTT. The encoded protein is CASTPTLAGGKDTQYF.

Here the CDR3 DNA reads TGTGCCAGCAGCTCCGGACTAGCGGATATTTCGTTCTTC. Translation: CASSSGLADISFF. This rearrangement joins TRBV11-1 to TRBJ2-1, with 10 bases that match TRBD2. This CDR3 region has 13 residues. J lost 15 bases, V lost 4 bases, and 9 bases had no gene match. Germline V gene data show CDR1 as SGHAT and CDR2 as FQDESV (reference sequence).

This clone has more than one count but fewer than ten. A clone one base away is much larger, so this may be a read error. The J gene is TRBJ2-6, the V gene TRBV29-1, with D possibly TRBD2 on 6 matching bases. The CDR3 has 14 residues. Looked up from germline, CDR1 is SQVTM and CDR2 is ANQGSEA. Trimming took off 4 bases at V and 2 bases at J, with 9 bases between the two ends. CDR3 sequence: CSVGASAGANVLTF. The CDR3 nucleotides are TGCAGCGTTGGGGCTAGCGCTGGGGCCAACGTCCTGACTTTC. Supplemented by reference TRBV29-1 and TRBJ2-6, the full variable domain reads SAVISQKPSRDICQRGTSLTIQCQVDSQVTMMFWYRQQPGQSLTLIATANQGSEATYESGFVIDKFPISRPNLTFSTLTVSNMSPEDSSIYLCSVGASAGANVLTFGAGSRLTVL.

The sample holds a few counts of this clone. V gene TRBV30 combines with J gene TRBJ2-1; 9 bases map to TRBD1. Trimming took 2 bases from V and 7 from J; bases not matched to a gene: 6. CDR1 is GTSNPN, CDR2 SVGIG, per germline (reference sequence). The CDR3 loop spans 14 amino acids. The CDR3 bases are TGTGCCTGGAGTCCCCTCGGGACAGGGAATGAGCAGTTCTTC. This sequence encodes CAWSPLGTGNEQFF.

This clone occurred a few times. V and J are TRBV18 and TRBJ1-2; 8 bases are a match to TRBD1. With 3 bases clipped from V and 4 bases from J, the junction kept 4 bases outside the gene matches. The CDR3 covers 14 residues. Germline V gene sequence: CDR1 KGHSH, CDR2 LQKENI. The CDR3 DNA is TGTGCCAGCTCACCGGCAGGGGGCATCTATGGCTACACCTTC. Its translation: CASSPAGGIYGYTF.

Only a few counts were recorded for this clone. The genes are TRBV9 and TRBJ1-1; D gene unclear. Germline-derived CDR1 and CDR2 are SGDLS and YYNGEE. CDR3 length equals 14 residues. V was shortened by 1 base and J by 2 bases, with 9 bases between the two germline ends. CDR3 coding DNA: TGTGCCAGCAGCGTAAGGCCGGCCAACACTGAAGCTTTCTTT. Protein sequence: CASSVRPANTEAFF.

This clone has just a few counts. The chain recombines TRBV7-2 with TRBJ1-1; 11 nucleotides align to TRBD1. The CDR3 contains 16 residues. Germline-derived CDR1 and CDR2 are SGHTA and FQGNSA. Trimming took 2 bases from V and 6 from J; bases not matched to a gene: 8. The chain's CDR3 is CASSLRDRGNGAEAFF. In nucleotides, the CDR3 is TGTGCCAGCAGCTTAAGGGACAGGGGGAATGGCGCTGAAGCTTTCTTT. The full variable domain, rest sourced from reference TRBV7-2 and TRBJ1-1, is GAGVSQSPSNKVTEKGKDVELRCDPISGHTALYWYRQSLGQGLEFLIYFQGNSAPDKSGLPSDRFSAERTGGSVSTLTIQRTQQEDSAVYLCASSLRDRGNGAEAFFGQGTRLTVV.

CDR3 sequence reads: CASSQDGNSWATDTQYF. CDR3 bases: TGCGCCAGCAGCCAAGATGGAAATAGCTGGGCCACAGATACGCAGTATTTT. The V call is TRBV4-3, the J call TRBJ2-3; D ambiguous. Germline CDR1 reads LGHNA; CDR2 reads YSLEER. The CDR3 length is 17 residues. V was trimmed by 0 bases and J by 2 bases, leaving 15 bases between them.